The clone carrying this T cell receptor (beta chain) appeared once. Its antigen is undetermined. The length of the CDR3 is 17 residues. Trimming removed 3 bases from V and 5 bases from J, with 22 bases in between. CDR1 is SEHNR, CDR2 FQNEAQ, per germline (reference sequence). This sample was included in a study of graft-versus-host responses after intestinal transplantation. Study details: For about three years after anti-thymocyte globulin induction, all recipients took tacrolimus and steroids.

Broader study findings: GvH clone levels peaked in circulation, and this peak was associated with early post-transplant HvG declines. Patients with graft-donor T cell macrochimerism had high graft-versus-host to host-versus-graft clonal ratios in allografts.

Using immunoSEQ multiplex PCR, the repertoire was profiled, and TCRdb retains in-frame clones only, with some absent. The table shows 65,000 to 90,000 clones, with 85% to 95% occurring only once. The sequence came from a human donor who was the organ donor for an intestinal transplant. This specimen consisted of unstimulated CD8+ T cells sorted from spleen or lymph node cells, obtained before transplant. This chain uses TRBV7-9 with TRBJ2-5; D may be TRBD2 (6 bases). The CDR3 loop is CASSFSVAPEGEETQYF. As DNA, the CDR3 is TGTGCCAGCAGCTTTTCCGTGGCCCCGGAGGGAGAGGAGACCCAGTACTTC.